This TCR beta chain was sequenced in a study of cytomegalovirus exposure and HLA in healthy donors (dated by TCRdb to about 2017). Broadly, across the study: According to an earlier analysis of 587 of the donors, about 179 million T cells yielded 120 million or so unique TCR beta sequences and 276 Gb of sequence data. An early release covering 550 to 700 HLA-typed donors comprised around 300 gigabases of sequencing data and 65 million to 100 million unique TCR sequences. The genetic ancestry cluster associated with self-reported Caucasian donors included 70% to 85% of the 300 to 450 genotyped donors. The study aimed to test whether cataloging public T cell receptors could reveal signatures of past pathogen exposure. The study used immunosequencing to profile the T cell repertoires of 670 or so subjects and linked those repertoires to cytomegalovirus serostatus. In addition to the first cohort of 666 subjects, a separate validation cohort of approximately 120 different subjects was used. High-throughput TCR immunosequencing, statistical association of individual TCRs with disease status, and machine learning were combined to predict cytomegalovirus infection status. In a later analysis, previously published TCR beta repertoires from 670 or so donors were re-analyzed and high-resolution HLA genotyping was added so that TCR occurrence patterns could be studied. The later analysis used no new phenotypic data to find candidate immune exposures, relying instead on TCR beta sequences and their occurrence across donors. In an earlier analysis of 500 to 650 of the donors, high-throughput TCR beta sequencing was used to judge whether each TCR beta V gene segment behaved as functional or pseudogenic. Donor age, sex, ethnicity and CMV serostatus were collected together with the repertoire data. A later genetic analysis used genome-wide SNP genotypes for about 65% of the roughly 670 donors, treating that subset as a discovery cohort. All discovery cohort repertoires had been generated using a single sequencing platform. Both class I and class II loci were covered by HLA typing, at four-digit resolution. Typing coverage differed by locus: A, B, C, DRB1 and DQB1 were typed in roughly 620-640 donors, DQA1 in approximately 520, DPA1 in around 600, and DPB1 in 400 to 490. Because of strong linkage in the cohort, roughly 5 DR-DQ haplotypes were treated as single units for association and clustering. On average, 235,054 unique TCR beta nucleotide sequences were sequenced per donor among a few hundred genotyped donors of the cohort, with roughly a sixth of those sequences being non-productive.

Note on this clone: The antigen this receptor binds is unknown. One base away there is no much larger clone; base qualities are not given.

In total, roughly 670 healthy bone marrow donors made up the cohort. Cohort members were all nominally healthy when sampled, although unrecorded immune exposures were likely present. The donor was CMV seronegative and belonged to the group of 350 or so seronegative cohort members. A peripheral blood sample was provided by each donor, and peripheral blood mononuclear cells were used for TCR beta sequencing. Genomic DNA was extracted from the blood cell samples with the Qiagen DNeasy Blood Extraction Kit. Here is what the overall study found, with its caveats: The sequencing pipeline was judged likely to have produced a cluster of highly shared sequence variants as a technical artifact. In an earlier analysis of about 550 of the donors, most TCR beta V segments were observed in productive rearrangements about 87% or about 30% of the time, broadly matching IMGT annotations. Compared with equally common non-associated chains, HLA-associated TCR beta chains in a later analysis were more clonally expanded and had lower generation probabilities. Across donors, most TCR sequences were observed very rarely, whereas some public TCRs were present in many individuals. In vitro tests confirmed that a few of the cytomegalovirus-associated TCR beta chains recognize cytomegalovirus antigens. According to a later genetic analysis, donors in an Asian-associated ancestry cluster had fewer N-insertions in productive TCRs than the approximately 630-donor mean. Because HLA typing was missing for some donors at each locus, association tests included only the typed subset. Linkage disequilibrium might explain the correlated functional status among segregating V segments, but an unknown experimental factor could not be ruled out. According to the authors, the approach could potentially be generalized to other disease states and immunological phenotypes. A further reported finding was that TCR beta sequences accurately predicted the HLA-A and HLA-B alleles for most subjects in the first cohort. According to a later analysis, most CMV-associated TCR beta chains appeared to be HLA-restricted, and the HLA associations seemed to be driven largely by CMV exposure. In a later analysis, the rate of TCR association differed among HLA loci, with DRB1 alleles having the most associated TCRs and HLA-C alleles having the fewest. The cohort was sequenced for TCR beta chains only, and without alpha or paired-chain data the features that could be detected were limited. Cytomegalovirus status was reported to be diagnosed by the classifier with high specificity and sensitivity in both the original and validation cohorts. Sequencing depth was assumed to be roughly uniform across donors in the presence/absence analyses, though that assumption may not hold. An association between a missense DCLRE1C variant and V-gene and J-gene trimming of TCR beta chains was found in a later genetic analysis and replicated in an independent cohort. Some IMGT-functional V segments, including TRBV6-2 and TRBV6-3, could not be told apart with the 87-base-pair reads, so those segments were excluded. A later analysis associated approximately 17,000 TCR beta sequences with specific HLA alleles at a false discovery rate of 0.05. Several of the top co-occurrence clusters appeared to be linked to parvovirus B19, influenza, CMV and Epstein-Barr virus, according to a later analysis. Because counts were too low, about 18 rarely observed V segments, including chromosome 9 orphons, were excluded from the earlier analysis of some 540 of the donors. When HLA alleles, especially DR and DQ, strongly co-occurred, attributing TCR associations to individual alleles was difficult. A total of 150 to 200 TCR beta chains were listed by the study as associated with cytomegalovirus. CMV serostatus was the only immune exposure information available for the cohort.

The receptor library was made with the immunoSEQ multiplex PCR assay. The multiplex PCR relied on a mix of 60 forward primers for TCR Vbeta segments and 13 reverse primers for TCR Jbeta segments. Amplification of the CDR3 region of rearranged TCR beta genes was performed with a multiplex PCR assay on genomic DNA. On the Illumina HiSeq System, the amplified TCR beta libraries were sequenced as 87-base-pair reads. The paper's processing steps were these. A later analysis tallied some 79 million unique TCR beta chains across the 640 or so repertoires, and approximately 9.9 million of those chains were shared by two or more donors. A nearest-neighbor algorithm error-corrected the raw reads and collapsed the reads into unique sequences, merging closely related sequences to remove PCR and sequencing errors. Alignment of CDR3 sequences to IMGT reference sequences was used to assign V, D and J gene segments. For a sequence to be retained, at least a six-nucleotide match to both a V gene segment and a J gene segment was required. Rearrangements were called productive when the CDR3 lacked stop codons and stayed in frame with V and J; all others were non-productive. CDR3 was defined by IMGT convention, running from the second conserved V-encoded cysteine to the conserved J-encoded phenylalanine. The earlier analysis of 500 to 650 of the donors excluded any sequence lacking an unambiguous match to a single V gene segment. An earlier analysis of a few hundred of the donors classified V segments as functional when productive rearrangements were above 56.7% and as segregating when the standard deviation between donors was above 5%. A statistical classification framework was built for diagnosing cytomegalovirus status from the catalog of TCR beta chain sequences. V and J gene assignment, in a later analysis, came from comparing TCR nucleotide sequences with IMGT/GENE-DB human TR gene sequences. The TCRdist pipeline was used in a later analysis to assign CDR3 sequences and most-parsimonious VDJ recombination scenarios. In a later analysis, every TCR beta chain was defined by the combination of its CDR3 amino acid sequence and its V-gene family, and reads without a unique V-gene family were dropped. In a later analysis, several hundred highly shared, low-generation-probability nucleotide sequences were removed to address suspected cross-contamination and a sequencing artifact. In a later analysis, a clonal expansion index for each public chain was calculated from normalized within-repertoire ranks of inferred template counts. In a later analysis, generation probabilities were computed with a VDJ recombination model fitted to out-of-frame rearrangements, and the resulting probabilities were checked against IGoR. Hypergeometric tests were used in a later analysis to score TCR-TCR, TCR-HLA and TCR-CMV co-occurrence, with a repertoire-size bias correction applied to the TCR pairs. To estimate false discovery rates, a later analysis permuted the HLA or CMV assignments 20 times. In a later analysis, co-occurring TCRs were grouped with DBSCAN, and TCRdist sequence similarity was added when clustering was performed within HLA-allele-positive subsets. Repertoires with fewer than 30,000 or more than 120,000 public chains were left out of co-occurrence clustering, as were about 5 repertoires with anomalous nucleotide sharing. TCRdb's version of the immuneACCESS table is confined to in-frame rearrangements and falls short of the full clone set. An unresolved V gene accounts for under half of the shortfall where checked; the remainder is of unknown origin. Clone size and the V and J calls come from that table; the DNA yielded D and trimming. The sample has about 140,000 clones on record, 73% of them singletons. The ten largest account for 1% to 1.5% of the sample.

From its cysteine to its phenylalanine, the CDR3 spans 16 amino acids. The entry retains the CDR3 DNA only, 48 bases that are in frame from base 1. From the germline V gene (reference sequence), CDR1 is LNHNV and CDR2 is YYDKDF. The junction shows trimming of 0 bases on V and 1 base on J, and the gene matches do not reach 5 bases of it. The TCR originated in a woman in her thirties or forties in good health and CMV-seronegative. The V gene is TRBV15 and the J gene is TRBJ1-2, with TRBD1 matching 7 junction bases. Sequenced input: PBMCs. The DNA sequence is TGTGCCACCAGCAGAGAGGGGGACAGTAGTAACTATGGCTACACCTTC. It codes for CATSREGDSSNYGYTF.